This is a list of T cell receptor beta chains from one sample in a study of molecular identifiers for immune sequencing clone quantification. TCRdb independently ran MiXCR on the PCR reads; one entry per CDR3 protein. This table has about 640,000 distinct CDR3 sequences, nearly 20% appearing once. Input material: naive CD8+ T cells from blood, with Jurkat cell RNA spiked in. The origin of the receptors is a human donor in good health. Some libraries in this study had Jurkat cell RNA spiked in. The CDR3 runs from the conserved cysteine through the conserved F or W. A D gene is named only where the DNA matches it firmly. The listing skips clone size in some rows; elsewhere it reads once, few, many or a size class.

DNA: TGTGCCAGCAGTTCTTTCACAGGGAACCCACCCCTCCACTTT; CDR3: CASSSFTGNPPLHF; size: many; D: -; J: TRBJ1-6; V: TRBV28
DNA: TGTGCCAGCAGTCTTAGCGCCTCCTACGAGCAGTACTTC; CDR3: CASSLSASYEQYF; size: many; D: -; J: TRBJ2-7; V: TRBV2
DNA: TGTGCCAGCAGTCTTGGGATTAGCGGGGGGGCGACAGATACGCAGTATTTT; CDR3: CASSLGISGGATDTQYF; size: many; D: TRBD2; J: TRBJ2-3; V: TRBV27
DNA: TGTGCCAGCAGCCCTCGACAGGGGCGCGAAAAACTGTTTTTT; CDR3: CASSPRQGREKLFF; size: many; D: TRBD1; J: TRBJ1-4; V: TRBV7-6
DNA: TGTGCCAGCAGCCGGACAGGACGACGAGCATGGGGGGAGCAGTACTTC; CDR3: CASSRTGRRAWGEQYF; size: -; D: TRBD1; J: TRBJ2-7; V: TRBV3-1
DNA: TGTGCCAGCAGTTCTTCCCCCCCGGCAGATACGCAGTATTTT; CDR3: CASSSSPPADTQYF; size: -; D: -; J: TRBJ2-3; V: TRBV12-3/TRBV12-4
DNA: TGTGCCACCAGTGATGTCAGGACAGGGTTGGCGACCCAGTACTTC; CDR3: CATSDVRTGLATQYF; size: -; D: TRBD1; J: TRBJ2-5; V: TRBV24-1
DNA: TGTGCCAGCAGTTACGAGGGGGTTGAGCAGTTCTTC; CDR3: CASSYEGVEQFF; size: many; D: -; J: TRBJ2-1; V: TRBV6-6
DNA: TGTGCCAGTAGTGACCCCGGGACTAGCGGGGTTGTCGAGCAGTACTTC; CDR3: CASSDPGTSGVVEQYF; size: many; D: TRBD2; J: TRBJ2-7; V: TRBV19
DNA: TGTGCCAGCAGTACAGGGTCCCCCCGATATGACTATGGCTACACCTTC; CDR3: CASSTGSPRYDYGYTF; size: few; D: -; J: TRBJ1-2; V: TRBV2
DNA: TGTGCCAGCAGTTCCTACCCCGGGGCCGGGGAGCTGTTTTTT; CDR3: CASSSYPGAGELFF; size: few; D: -; J: TRBJ2-2; V: TRBV6-2/TRBV6-3
DNA: TGTGCCACCAGTGATTTGTCGGTTGATACGCAGTATTTT; CDR3: CATSDLSVDTQYF; size: few; D: -; J: TRBJ2-3; V: TRBV24-1
DNA: TGTGCCAGCAGCCCAACCACTCGACAGACAGCTAACTATGGCTACACCTTC; CDR3: CASSPTTRQTANYGYTF; size: many; D: -; J: TRBJ1-2; V: TRBV27
DNA: TGTGCCAGTAGTATACGACAGATATCAATGGATAATTCACCCCTCCACTTT; CDR3: CASSIRQISMDNSPLHF; size: many; D: -; J: TRBJ1-6; V: TRBV19
DNA: TGTGCCAGCAGTTCGCCCCGGGACAGCTACTCTGGAAACACCATATATTTT; CDR3: CASSSPRDSYSGNTIYF; size: few; D: TRBD1; J: TRBJ1-3; V: TRBV6-2/TRBV6-3
DNA: TGTGCCAGCGGTTTATCCCCGGGACAGAGCTCCTACGAGCAGTACTTC; CDR3: CASGLSPGQSSYEQYF; size: -; D: TRBD1; J: TRBJ2-7; V: TRBV27
DNA: TGTGCCAGTAGTATATGGACAGGAACCTACAATGAGCAGTTCTTC; CDR3: CASSIWTGTYNEQFF; size: -; D: TRBD1; J: TRBJ2-1; V: TRBV19
DNA: TGTGCCACCAGCACCCGGACAGGGGGCACTGAAGCTTTCTTT; CDR3: CATSTRTGGTEAFF; size: -; D: TRBD1; J: TRBJ1-1; V: TRBV15
DNA: TGTGCCAGCAGTGAAAGCGGGGGCGGCACTGAAGCTTTCTTT; CDR3: CASSESGGGTEAFF; size: -; D: -; J: TRBJ1-1; V: TRBV2
DNA: TGTGCCAGCAGCTTAGTTCAGGACTACAATGAGCAGTTCTTC; CDR3: CASSLVQDYNEQFF; size: many; D: -; J: TRBJ2-1; V: TRBV7-8
DNA: TGCAGTGCTAGAGATCGGAGCTCCTATAATTCACCCCTCCACTTT; CDR3: CSARDRSSYNSPLHF; size: many; D: -; J: TRBJ1-6; V: TRBV20-1
DNA: TGCGCCAGCAGCCAAGAAGTGGGACTGAGCACCTACGAGCAGTACTTC; CDR3: CASSQEVGLSTYEQYF; size: few; D: -; J: TRBJ2-7; V: TRBV4-3
DNA: TGTGCCAGCAGCTTAGGGACATCCGAGGAAGCTTTCTTT; CDR3: CASSLGTSEEAFF; size: many; D: -; J: TRBJ1-1; V: TRBV11-3
DNA: TGTGCCAGCAGCTTGGTCGAGCAGGGGGAAGCTTTCTTT; CDR3: CASSLVEQGEAFF; size: many; D: -; J: TRBJ1-1; V: TRBV5-6
DNA: TGCAGTGCCGAGGGGGTGAACACTGAAGCTTTCTTT; CDR3: CSAEGVNTEAFF; size: -; D: -; J: TRBJ1-1; V: TRBV20-1
DNA: TGTGCCAGTAGTATCGCTGGCGGGGGAGGGTACGAGCAGTACTTC; CDR3: CASSIAGGGGYEQYF; size: few; D: TRBD2; J: TRBJ2-7; V: TRBV19
DNA: TGTGCCAGTAGTAGGCGACTAGCGGGACTATTACAAGAGACCCAGTACTTC; CDR3: CASSRRLAGLLQETQYF; size: few; D: TRBD2; J: TRBJ2-5; V: TRBV19
DNA: TGTGCCAGCAGCCCGGGACTAGCGGGAGGGCCTTATTCAAATGAGCAGTTCTTC; CDR3: CASSPGLAGGPYSNEQFF; size: many; D: TRBD2; J: TRBJ2-1; V: TRBV7-2
DNA: TGCAGCGTTGTCGAAAAGGAGGAACAGTTCTACGAGCAGTACTTC; CDR3: CSVVEKEEQFYEQYF; size: few; D: -; J: TRBJ2-7; V: TRBV29-1
DNA: TGCGCCAGCAGCCCAGAAGGGCTAGGCGAAGAGACCCAGTACTTC; CDR3: CASSPEGLGEETQYF; size: many; D: -; J: TRBJ2-5; V: TRBV10-2
DNA: TGTGCCAGCAGCAAACCTCAAGGGCTAGCGGGAGTTCGGGACACCGGGGAGCTGTTTTTT; CDR3: CASSKPQGLAGVRDTGELFF; size: -; D: -; J: TRBJ2-2; V: TRBV21-1
DNA: TGTGCCAGCAGTTTATTAGGGCCCGGGGAGCTGTTTTTT; CDR3: CASSLLGPGELFF; size: -; D: -; J: TRBJ2-2; V: TRBV27
DNA: TGTGCCAGCAGGGAGCGGGGGATCGGGGAGCTGTTTTTT; CDR3: CASRERGIGELFF; size: many; D: TRBD2; J: TRBJ2-2; V: TRBV6-2/TRBV6-3
DNA: TGCAGCGTTGAACCTAGCGGACTTATGAATGAGCAGTTCTTC; CDR3: CSVEPSGLMNEQFF; size: few; D: TRBD2; J: TRBJ2-1; V: TRBV29-1
DNA: TGTGCCAGCAGCCCCGACGTGGGTTTCAATGAGCAGTTCTTC; CDR3: CASSPDVGFNEQFF; size: many; D: -; J: TRBJ2-1; V: TRBV11-2
DNA: TGTGCCAGCAGTTCCACAGAGAACACCGGGGAGCTGTTTTTT; CDR3: CASSSTENTGELFF; size: -; D: -; J: TRBJ2-2; V: TRBV12-3/TRBV12-4
DNA: TGTGCCAGCAGCCCCGACCTCTGGGACACACCTAATGAAAAACTGTTTTTT; CDR3: CASSPDLWDTPNEKLFF; size: -; D: -; J: TRBJ1-4; V: TRBV3-1
DNA: TGCAGTGCTAGAGATCCGGTACTAGCGGGAGTTAATGAGCAGTTCTTC; CDR3: CSARDPVLAGVNEQFF; size: few; D: TRBD2; J: TRBJ2-1; V: TRBV20-1
DNA: TGTGCCACCAGCAGAGAGTCACCGGAGGGTAGCACAGATACGCAGTATTTT; CDR3: CATSRESPEGSTDTQYF; size: many; D: -; J: TRBJ2-3; V: TRBV15
DNA: TGTGCCAGCAGCCGGGGCCGGGGGTCGAATGAGCAGTTCTTC; CDR3: CASSRGRGSNEQFF; size: -; D: -; J: TRBJ2-1; V: TRBV5-4
DNA: TGCAGTGCCCCTGTTCTAGGCAATGAGCAGTTCTTC; CDR3: CSAPVLGNEQFF; size: many; D: -; J: TRBJ2-1; V: TRBV20-1
DNA: TGCAGTGCCGCCGGGACATCCTACACTGAAGCTTTCTTT; CDR3: CSAAGTSYTEAFF; size: -; D: -; J: TRBJ1-1; V: TRBV20-1
DNA: TGCAGTGCTAGACCGACTAGCGGGAGTTTTGCAGGGGTAGATACGCAGTATTTT; CDR3: CSARPTSGSFAGVDTQYF; size: many; D: TRBD2; J: TRBJ2-3; V: TRBV20-1
DNA: TGCAGCGCCGACGGGTCGACGCTGAAATACAATGAGCAGTTCTTC; CDR3: CSADGSTLKYNEQFF; size: many; D: -; J: TRBJ2-1; V: TRBV29-1
DNA: TGTGCCAGTAGTATCCCCCCTTCCGAGCAGTACTTC; CDR3: CASSIPPSEQYF; size: few; D: -; J: TRBJ2-7; V: TRBV19
DNA: TGCGCCAGCAGCCAAGAATCCGGTGGGGAGCAGTACTTC; CDR3: CASSQESGGEQYF; size: many; D: -; J: TRBJ2-7; V: TRBV4-1
DNA: TGTGCCAGTAGTACCCTAATGGACACTGAAGCTTTCTTT; CDR3: CASSTLMDTEAFF; size: -; D: -; J: TRBJ1-1; V: TRBV19
DNA: TGTGCCAGCAGGCGCTTAACAGGGTTCTCTGGAGCTTTCTTT; CDR3: CASRRLTGFSGAFF; size: -; D: -; J: TRBJ1-1; V: TRBV27
DNA: TGCAGTGCTAGAGATGTGGGGGGCTGGTATGAAAAACTGTTTTTT; CDR3: CSARDVGGWYEKLFF; size: few; D: -; J: TRBJ1-4; V: TRBV20-1
DNA: TGTGCCAGCTCACCAGGCCCGGGACAGCTCTCCTACGAGCAGTACTTC; CDR3: CASSPGPGQLSYEQYF; size: many; D: TRBD1; J: TRBJ2-7; V: TRBV18